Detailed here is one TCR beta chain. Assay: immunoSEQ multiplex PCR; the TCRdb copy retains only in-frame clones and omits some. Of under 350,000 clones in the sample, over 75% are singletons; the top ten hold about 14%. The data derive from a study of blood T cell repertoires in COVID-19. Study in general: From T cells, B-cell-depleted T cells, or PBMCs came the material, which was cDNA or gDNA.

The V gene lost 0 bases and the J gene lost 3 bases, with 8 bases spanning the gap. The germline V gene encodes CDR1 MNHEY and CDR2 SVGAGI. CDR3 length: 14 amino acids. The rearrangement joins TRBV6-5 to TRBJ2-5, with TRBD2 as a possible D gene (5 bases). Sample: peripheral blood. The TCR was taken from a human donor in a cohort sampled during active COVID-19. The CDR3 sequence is CASSYSETKETQYF. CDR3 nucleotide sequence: TGTGCCAGCAGTTACTCGGAGACTAAAGAGACCCAGTACTTC.